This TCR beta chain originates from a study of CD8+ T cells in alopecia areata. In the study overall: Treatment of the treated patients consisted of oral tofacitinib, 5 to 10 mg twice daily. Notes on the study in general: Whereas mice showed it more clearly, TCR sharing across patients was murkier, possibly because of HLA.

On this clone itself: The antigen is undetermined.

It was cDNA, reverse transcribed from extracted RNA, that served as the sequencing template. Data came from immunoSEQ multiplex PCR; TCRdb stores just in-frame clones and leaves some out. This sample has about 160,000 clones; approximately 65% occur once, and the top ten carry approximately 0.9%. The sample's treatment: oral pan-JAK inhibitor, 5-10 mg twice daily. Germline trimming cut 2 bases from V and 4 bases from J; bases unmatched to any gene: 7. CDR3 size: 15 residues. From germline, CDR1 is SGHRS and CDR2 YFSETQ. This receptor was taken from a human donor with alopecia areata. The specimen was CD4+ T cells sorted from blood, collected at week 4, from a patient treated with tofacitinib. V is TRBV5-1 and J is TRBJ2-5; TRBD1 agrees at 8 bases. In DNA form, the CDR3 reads TGCGCCAGCAGCTTTGCAGGGGGCTTAGGAGAGACCCAGTACTTC. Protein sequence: CASSFAGGLGETQYF.